The sequence of this TCR beta chain was determined in a study of CD8+ T cells in alopecia areata. This clone was detected only a few times. RNA was isolated and reverse transcribed to cDNA, the sequencing template. Some clones are missing from TCRdb's copy, which holds only in-frame ones; the method was immunoSEQ multiplex PCR. The data hold fewer than 200,000 clones, with less than 80% observed a single time. Per germline, CDR1 PRHDT and CDR2 FYEKMQ (reference sequence). The germline V and J ends were trimmed by 5 bases and 2 bases, with 15 bases remaining between them. The CDR3 is made up of 15 amino acids. Noted treatment: oral pan-JAK inhibitor, 5-10 mg twice daily.

The chain has TRBV13 and TRBJ2-5, with unresolved D. This TCR derives from a human donor with alopecia areata. Here the sequenced sample was CD4+ T cells sorted from blood, taken at week 24, from a patient treated with tofacitinib. The CDR3 region has the DNA TGTGCCAGCAGCCCTCCGAGACTTGATCAAGAGACCCAGTACTTC. It specifies CASSPPRLDQETQYF.